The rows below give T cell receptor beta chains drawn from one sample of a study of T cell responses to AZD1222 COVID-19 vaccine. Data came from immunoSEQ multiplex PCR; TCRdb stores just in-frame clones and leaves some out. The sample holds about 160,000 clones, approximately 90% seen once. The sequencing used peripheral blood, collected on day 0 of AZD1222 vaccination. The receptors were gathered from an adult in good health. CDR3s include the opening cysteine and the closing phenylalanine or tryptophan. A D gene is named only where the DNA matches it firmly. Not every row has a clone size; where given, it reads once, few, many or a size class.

CDR3 protein: CAIRSQSGGVYEQYF; CDR3 DNA: TGTGCCATCAGATCCCAGTCGGGAGGGGTATACGAGCAGTACTTC; clone size: -; D gene: TRBD2; V gene: TRBV10-3; J gene: TRBJ2-7
CDR3 protein: CASSPITGGGQGNEQFF; CDR3 DNA: TGTGCCAGCAGCCCTATCACGGGAGGGGGGCAGGGCAATGAGCAGTTCTTC; clone size: -; D gene: TRBD2; V gene: TRBV13; J gene: TRBJ2-1
CDR3 protein: CASSRQGAGANVLTF; CDR3 DNA: TGTGCCAGCAGTCGACAGGGGGCTGGGGCCAACGTCCTGACTTTC; clone size: -; D gene: TRBD1; V gene: TRBV5-5; J gene: TRBJ2-6
CDR3 protein: CASSLSTNSGRNTGELFF; CDR3 DNA: TGCGCCAGCAGCCTAAGCACTAATTCAGGGAGGAACACCGGGGAGCTGTTTTTT; clone size: -; D gene: -; V gene: TRBV5-1; J gene: TRBJ2-2
CDR3 protein: CASSPNDRRGSEKLFF; CDR3 DNA: TGTGCCAGCAGTCCGAATGACAGGAGGGGGAGTGAAAAACTGTTTTTT; clone size: -; D gene: -; V gene: TRBV28; J gene: TRBJ1-4
CDR3 protein: CASSSLGSSPHFDEQFF; CDR3 DNA: TGCGCCAGCAGCTCCCTAGGGTCCTCTCCTCATTTCGATGAGCAGTTCTTC; clone size: -; D gene: -; V gene: TRBV5-1; J gene: TRBJ2-1
CDR3 protein: CASSIFGDNEKLFF; CDR3 DNA: TGTGCCAGTAGTATTTTTGGGGATAATGAAAAACTGTTTTTT; clone size: -; D gene: -; V gene: TRBV19; J gene: TRBJ1-4
CDR3 protein: CAWTGTSKGYEQYF; CDR3 DNA: TGTGCCTGGACTGGGACTAGCAAAGGGTACGAGCAGTACTTC; clone size: once; D gene: TRBD2; V gene: TRBV30; J gene: TRBJ2-7
CDR3 protein: CASSFTLNTEAFF; CDR3 DNA: TGTGCCAGCAGTTTTACACTGAACACTGAAGCTTTCTTT; clone size: -; D gene: -; V gene: TRBV28; J gene: TRBJ1-1
CDR3 protein: CSASTTFASGLGGTDTQYF; CDR3 DNA: TGCAGTGCTAGTACGACCTTCGCTAGCGGTCTCGGGGGCACAGATACGCAGTATTTT; clone size: -; D gene: TRBD2; V gene: TRBV20-1; J gene: TRBJ2-3
CDR3 protein: CASSQMPGNEQFF; CDR3 DNA: TGTGCCAGCAGCCAAATGCCGGGGAATGAGCAGTTCTTC; clone size: -; D gene: -; V gene: TRBV12-3/TRBV12-4; J gene: TRBJ2-1
CDR3 protein: CATERDLPRHEQYF; CDR3 DNA: TGTGCCACGGAAAGGGACCTACCTCGCCACGAGCAGTACTTC; clone size: -; D gene: -; V gene: TRBV15; J gene: TRBJ2-7
CDR3 protein: CASSPPGTGIKTQYF; CDR3 DNA: TGTGCCAGCAGCCCACCCGGGACAGGGATAAAGACCCAGTACTTC; clone size: -; D gene: TRBD1; V gene: TRBV7-2; J gene: TRBJ2-5
CDR3 protein: CASSWTGYNEQFF; CDR3 DNA: TGTGCCAGCAGTTGGACAGGGTACAATGAGCAGTTCTTC; clone size: -; D gene: TRBD1; V gene: TRBV27; J gene: TRBJ2-1
CDR3 protein: CASSQRGNTEAFF; CDR3 DNA: TGTGCCAGCAGCCAACGGGGGAACACTGAAGCTTTCTTT; clone size: -; D gene: -; V gene: TRBV12-3/TRBV12-4; J gene: TRBJ1-1
CDR3 protein: CAWMVGQGATEAFF; CDR3 DNA: TGTGCCTGGATGGTAGGACAGGGGGCCACTGAAGCTTTCTTT; clone size: -; D gene: TRBD1; V gene: TRBV30; J gene: TRBJ1-1
CDR3 protein: CAWSGMREAFF; CDR3 DNA: TGTGCCTGGAGTGGGATGAGGGAGGCTTTCTTT; clone size: -; D gene: -; V gene: TRBV30; J gene: TRBJ1-1
CDR3 protein: CASSQSQRGAQFF; CDR3 DNA: TGTGCCAGCAGCCAGAGCCAACGCGGGGCGCAGTTCTTC; clone size: -; D gene: -; V gene: TRBV14; J gene: TRBJ2-1
CDR3 protein: CATSGTGGADTQYF; CDR3 DNA: TGTGCCACCAGTGGGACAGGGGGCGCAGATACGCAGTATTTT; clone size: -; D gene: TRBD1; V gene: TRBV24-1; J gene: TRBJ2-3
CDR3 protein: CASPACGSGRRTTYEQYF; CDR3 DNA: TGTGCCAGCCCCGCTTGCGGCTCGGGCAGAAGAACCACATATGAGCAGTACTTC; clone size: -; D gene: -; V gene: TRBV9; J gene: TRBJ2-7
CDR3 protein: CASSFYNEQFF; CDR3 DNA: TGCGCCAGCAGCTTCTACAATGAGCAGTTCTTC; clone size: -; D gene: -; V gene: TRBV10-2; J gene: TRBJ2-1
CDR3 protein: CATSDPIQGLSTDTQYF; CDR3 DNA: TGTGCCACCAGTGATCCGATACAGGGCCTAAGCACAGATACGCAGTATTTT; clone size: -; D gene: -; V gene: TRBV24-1; J gene: TRBJ2-3
CDR3 protein: CASSSFSGVKAGELFF; CDR3 DNA: TGTGCCAGCAGTTCGTTTAGCGGAGTCAAAGCCGGGGAGCTGTTTTTT; clone size: -; D gene: -; V gene: TRBV2; J gene: TRBJ2-2
CDR3 protein: CASSSPGSPYEQYF; CDR3 DNA: TGCGCCAGCAGCTCGCCGGGATCACCCTACGAGCAGTACTTC; clone size: once; D gene: -; V gene: TRBV5-1; J gene: TRBJ2-7
CDR3 protein: CASSFLVEAFF; CDR3 DNA: TGTGCCAGCAGCTTTCTTGTTGAAGCTTTCTTT; clone size: -; D gene: -; V gene: TRBV7-9; J gene: TRBJ1-1
CDR3 protein: CASSSFRRGGDNYGYTF; CDR3 DNA: TGTGCCAGCAGCTCGTTTCGGAGGGGGGGCGATAACTATGGCTACACCTTC; clone size: few; D gene: -; V gene: TRBV11-2; J gene: TRBJ1-2
CDR3 protein: CASSLSSGDQGPYEQYF; CDR3 DNA: TGTGCCAGCAGTTTATCATCAGGAGATCAGGGCCCCTACGAGCAGTACTTC; clone size: once; D gene: -; V gene: TRBV27; J gene: TRBJ2-7
CDR3 protein: CAWSSLWWETQYF; CDR3 DNA: TGTGCCTGGAGTTCACTCTGGTGGGAGACCCAGTACTTC; clone size: -; D gene: -; V gene: TRBV30; J gene: TRBJ2-5
CDR3 protein: CASSQTSGGGYEQYF; CDR3 DNA: TGTGCCAGTAGTCAAACTAGCGGAGGAGGCTACGAGCAGTACTTC; clone size: few; D gene: TRBD2; V gene: TRBV19; J gene: TRBJ2-7
CDR3 protein: CASSLYPGPADTQYF; CDR3 DNA: TGTGCCAGCAGTTTATACCCAGGGCCGGCAGATACGCAGTATTTT; clone size: -; D gene: -; V gene: TRBV27; J gene: TRBJ2-3
CDR3 protein: CATTRGQGQRPYEQYF; CDR3 DNA: TGTGCCACCACGCGGGGCCAGGGACAGCGTCCTTACGAGCAGTACTTC; clone size: -; D gene: -; V gene: TRBV19; J gene: TRBJ2-7
CDR3 protein: CASSSRDGYGYTF; CDR3 DNA: TGTGCCAGCAGCTCCCGGGACGGCTATGGCTACACCTTC; clone size: -; D gene: -; V gene: TRBV7-8; J gene: TRBJ1-2
CDR3 protein: CASSLGLGFRETQYF; CDR3 DNA: TGTGCCAGCAGCTTAGGGTTGGGTTTCCGAGAGACCCAGTACTTC; clone size: -; D gene: -; V gene: TRBV11-2; J gene: TRBJ2-5
CDR3 protein: CAISAGQPLNEKLFF; CDR3 DNA: TGTGCCATCAGTGCGGGACAGCCTCTTAATGAAAAACTGTTTTTT; clone size: -; D gene: TRBD1; V gene: TRBV10-3; J gene: TRBJ1-4
CDR3 protein: CASSQGGAGANVLTF; CDR3 DNA: TGTGCCAGCAGCCAGGGGGGGGCTGGGGCCAACGTCCTGACTTTC; clone size: once; D gene: -; V gene: TRBV27; J gene: TRBJ2-6
CDR3 protein: CASSLVGLNTEAFF; CDR3 DNA: TGCGCCAGCAGCTTGGTGGGTCTGAACACTGAAGCTTTCTTT; clone size: -; D gene: -; V gene: TRBV5-1; J gene: TRBJ1-1
CDR3 protein: CSVDKPGQDGYGYTF; CDR3 DNA: TGCAGCGTAGACAAACCGGGACAGGATGGATATGGCTACACCTTC; clone size: -; D gene: TRBD1; V gene: TRBV29-1; J gene: TRBJ1-2
CDR3 protein: CASSLRPHLGRDYEQYF; CDR3 DNA: TGTGCCAGCAGCTTACGACCCCACTTGGGTCGGGACTACGAGCAGTACTTC; clone size: -; D gene: -; V gene: TRBV7-6; J gene: TRBJ2-7
CDR3 protein: CASSGSGGRTDIQYF; CDR3 DNA: TGTGCCAGCAGCGGGTCCGGGGGTCGGACGGACATTCAGTACTTC; clone size: -; D gene: -; V gene: TRBV9; J gene: TRBJ2-4
CDR3 protein: CASSPAGTGGTQYF; CDR3 DNA: TGTGCCAGCTCACCCGCCGGGACAGGGGGGACCCAGTACTTC; clone size: -; D gene: TRBD1; V gene: TRBV18; J gene: TRBJ2-5
CDR3 protein: CASSVYRATNEKLFF; CDR3 DNA: TGTGCCAGCAGTGTATACAGGGCAACTAATGAAAAACTGTTTTTT; clone size: -; D gene: -; V gene: TRBV28; J gene: TRBJ1-4
CDR3 protein: CATSRQLSFEKLFF; CDR3 DNA: TGTGCCACCAGCAGACAGCTATCTTTCGAAAAACTGTTTTTT; clone size: few; D gene: -; V gene: TRBV15; J gene: TRBJ1-4
CDR3 protein: CASCWEGIGGYNEQFF; CDR3 DNA: TGTGCCAGCTGTTGGGAGGGGATCGGGGGCTACAATGAGCAGTTCTTC; clone size: -; D gene: TRBD2; V gene: TRBV2; J gene: TRBJ2-1
CDR3 protein: CASIAGGSYNEQFF; CDR3 DNA: TGTGCCAGCATCGCGGGGGGCTCCTACAATGAGCAGTTCTTC; clone size: -; D gene: TRBD2; V gene: TRBV27; J gene: TRBJ2-1
CDR3 protein: CASSPTGYGYTF; CDR3 DNA: TGTGCCAGCAGTCCCACGGGGTATGGCTACACCTTC; clone size: -; D gene: -; V gene: TRBV28; J gene: TRBJ1-2
CDR3 protein: CASSERIYSEAFF; CDR3 DNA: TGTGCCAGCAGTGAGAGGATCTACTCTGAAGCTTTCTTT; clone size: -; D gene: -; V gene: TRBV2; J gene: TRBJ1-1
CDR3 protein: CASSQVARDSGNTIYF; CDR3 DNA: TGTGCCAGCAGCCAGGTCGCCCGGGACTCTGGAAACACCATATATTTT; clone size: -; D gene: -; V gene: TRBV14; J gene: TRBJ1-3
CDR3 protein: CASSLEGTYTF; CDR3 DNA: TGTGCCAGCAGCTTAGAGGGTACTTACACCTTC; clone size: once; D gene: -; V gene: TRBV7-2; J gene: TRBJ1-2
CDR3 protein: CASRDAGVSEQYF; CDR3 DNA: TGTGCCAGCAGGGATGCGGGAGTGTCCGAGCAGTACTTC; clone size: few; D gene: TRBD2; V gene: TRBV2; J gene: TRBJ2-7
CDR3 protein: CASSEFLASLDTEAFF; CDR3 DNA: TGTGCCAGCAGTGAATTTTTGGCAAGCCTGGACACTGAAGCTTTCTTT; clone size: once; D gene: -; V gene: TRBV6-1; J gene: TRBJ1-1
CDR3 protein: CASSSGTMGNQPQHF; CDR3 DNA: TGTGCCAGCAGTTCCGGGACAATGGGCAATCAGCCCCAGCATTTT; clone size: -; D gene: -; V gene: TRBV28; J gene: TRBJ1-5
CDR3 protein: CASLKAGGTGELFF; CDR3 DNA: TGCGCCAGCCTAAAAGCGGGAGGCACCGGGGAGCTGTTTTTT; clone size: -; D gene: TRBD2; V gene: TRBV5-1; J gene: TRBJ2-2